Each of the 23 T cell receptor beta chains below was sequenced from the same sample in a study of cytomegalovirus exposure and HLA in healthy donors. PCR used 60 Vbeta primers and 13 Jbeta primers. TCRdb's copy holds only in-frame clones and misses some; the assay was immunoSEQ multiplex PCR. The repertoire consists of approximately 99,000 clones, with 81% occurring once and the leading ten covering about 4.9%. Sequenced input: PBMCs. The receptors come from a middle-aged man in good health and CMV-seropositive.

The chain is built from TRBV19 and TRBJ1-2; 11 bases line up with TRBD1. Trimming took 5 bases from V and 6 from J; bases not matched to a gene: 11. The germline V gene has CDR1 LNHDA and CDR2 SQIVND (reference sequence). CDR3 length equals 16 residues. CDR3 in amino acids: CASSSWTGGYVNGYTF. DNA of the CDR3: TGTGCCAGTAGTTCATGGACAGGGGGCTACGTCAATGGCTACACCTTC. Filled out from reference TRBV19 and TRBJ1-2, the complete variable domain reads DGGITQSPKYLFRKEGQNVTLSCEQNLNHDAMYWYRQDPGQGLRLIYYSQIVNDFQKGDIAEGYSVSREKKESFPLTVTSAQKNPTAFYLCASSSWTGGYVNGYTFGSGTRLTVV.

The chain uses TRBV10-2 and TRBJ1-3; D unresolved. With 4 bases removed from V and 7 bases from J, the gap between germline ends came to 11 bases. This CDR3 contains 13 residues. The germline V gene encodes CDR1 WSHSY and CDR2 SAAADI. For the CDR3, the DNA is TGCGCCAGCAGTGGGTCCGGTATCAACACCATATATTTT. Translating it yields CASSGSGINTIYF.

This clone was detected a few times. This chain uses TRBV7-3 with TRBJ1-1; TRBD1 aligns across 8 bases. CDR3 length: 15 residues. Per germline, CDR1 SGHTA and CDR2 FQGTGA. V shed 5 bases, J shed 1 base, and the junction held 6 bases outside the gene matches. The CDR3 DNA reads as TGTGCCAGCAGCGCAACAGGGGGTGGGAACACTGAAGCTTTCTTT. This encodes CASSATGGGNTEAFF.

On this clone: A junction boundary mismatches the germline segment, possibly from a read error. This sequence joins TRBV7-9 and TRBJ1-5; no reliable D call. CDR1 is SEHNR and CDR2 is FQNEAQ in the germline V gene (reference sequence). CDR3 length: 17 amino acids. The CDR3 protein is CSSSESLRPSANQPQHF. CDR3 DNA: TGTTCCAGCAGCGAATCCCTCCGACCGTCAGCGAATCAGCCCCAGCATTTT.

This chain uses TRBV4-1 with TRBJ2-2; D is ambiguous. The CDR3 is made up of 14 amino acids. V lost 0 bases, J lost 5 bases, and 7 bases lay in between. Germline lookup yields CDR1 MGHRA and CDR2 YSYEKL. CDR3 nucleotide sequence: TGCGCCAGCAGCCAAGATTCCCGGACCGGGGAGCTGTTTTTT. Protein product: CASSQDSRTGELFF.

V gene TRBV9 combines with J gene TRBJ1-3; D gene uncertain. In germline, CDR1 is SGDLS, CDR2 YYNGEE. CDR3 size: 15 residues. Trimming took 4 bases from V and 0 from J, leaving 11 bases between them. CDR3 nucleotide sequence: TGTGCCAGCAGCCCCCGCCGGGACTCTGGAAACACCATATATTTT. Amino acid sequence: CASSPRRDSGNTIYF.

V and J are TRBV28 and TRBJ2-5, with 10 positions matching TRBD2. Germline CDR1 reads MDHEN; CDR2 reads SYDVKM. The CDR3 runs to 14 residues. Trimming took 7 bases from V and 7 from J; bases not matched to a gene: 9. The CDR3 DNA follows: TGTGCCAGCAACCCAGGCGGGACTAGCGCGACCCAGTACTTC. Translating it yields CASNPGGTSATQYF. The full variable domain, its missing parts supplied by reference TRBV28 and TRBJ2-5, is DVKVTQSSRYLVKRTGEKVFLECVQDMDHENMFWYRQDPGLGLRLIYFSYDVKMKEKGDIPEGYSVSREKKERFSLILESASTNQTSMYLCASNPGGTSATQYFGPGTRLLVL.

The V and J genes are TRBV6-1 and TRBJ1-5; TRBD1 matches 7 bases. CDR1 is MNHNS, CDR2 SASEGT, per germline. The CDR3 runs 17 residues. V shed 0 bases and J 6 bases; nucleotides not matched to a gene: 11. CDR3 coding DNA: TGTGCCAGCAGTGAAGCGCCTACCGGGACAGTTCTTCAGCCCCAGCATTTT. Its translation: CASSEAPTGTVLQPQHF.

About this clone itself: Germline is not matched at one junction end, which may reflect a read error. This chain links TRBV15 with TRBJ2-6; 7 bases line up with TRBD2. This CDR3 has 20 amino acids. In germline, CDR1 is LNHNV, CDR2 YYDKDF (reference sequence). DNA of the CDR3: TGTGCCACCAGCAGAGAGGTATTGTTAGCGGGTAGATCTGGGGCCAACGGCCTGACTTTC. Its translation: CATSREVLLAGRSGANGLTF. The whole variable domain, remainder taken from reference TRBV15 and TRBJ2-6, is DAMVIQNPRYQVTQFGKPVTLSCSQTLNHNVMYWYQQKSSQAPKLLFHYYDKDFNNEADTPDNFQSRRPNTSFCFLDIRSPGLGDTAMYLCATSREVLLAGRSGANGLTFGAGSRLTVL.

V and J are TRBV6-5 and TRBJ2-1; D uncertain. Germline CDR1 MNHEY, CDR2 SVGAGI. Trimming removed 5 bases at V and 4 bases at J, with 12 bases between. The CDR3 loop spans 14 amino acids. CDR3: CASSRGGAYNEQFF. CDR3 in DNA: TGTGCCAGCAGTCGCGGTGGAGCTTACAATGAGCAGTTCTTC.

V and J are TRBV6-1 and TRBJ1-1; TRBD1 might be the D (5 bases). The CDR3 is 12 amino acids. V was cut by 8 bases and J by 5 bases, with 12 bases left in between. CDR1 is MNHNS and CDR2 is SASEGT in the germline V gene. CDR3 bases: TGTGCCAGCCTCCAGGGAGGAACTGAAGCTTTCTTT. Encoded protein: CASLQGGTEAFF.

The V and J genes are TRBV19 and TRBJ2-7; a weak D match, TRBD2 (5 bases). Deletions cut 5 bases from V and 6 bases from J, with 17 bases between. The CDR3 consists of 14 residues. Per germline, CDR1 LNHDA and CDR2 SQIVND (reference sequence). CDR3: CASSVAVLLGEQYF. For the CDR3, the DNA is TGTGCCAGTAGTGTGGCAGTCTTACTAGGCGAGCAGTACTTC.

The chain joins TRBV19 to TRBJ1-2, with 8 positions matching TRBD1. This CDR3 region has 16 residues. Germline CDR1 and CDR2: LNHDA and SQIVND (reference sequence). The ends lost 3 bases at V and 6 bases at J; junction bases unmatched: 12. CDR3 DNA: TGTGCCAGTAGTATCGGAGGCAGGGGGCGAGGAAATGGCTACACCTTC. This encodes CASSIGGRGRGNGYTF.

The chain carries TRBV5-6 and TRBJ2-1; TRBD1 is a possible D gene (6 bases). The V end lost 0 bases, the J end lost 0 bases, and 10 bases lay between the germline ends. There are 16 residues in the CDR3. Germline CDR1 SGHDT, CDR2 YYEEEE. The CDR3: CASSLGTGSSYNEQFF. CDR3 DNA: TGTGCCAGCAGCTTGGGTACAGGGAGCTCCTACAATGAGCAGTTCTTC. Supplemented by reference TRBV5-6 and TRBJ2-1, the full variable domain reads DAGVTQSPTHLIKTRGQQVTLRCSPKSGHDTVSWYQQALGQGPQFIFQYYEEEERQRGNFPDRFSGHQFPNYSSELNVNALLLGDSALYLCASSLGTGSSYNEQFFGPGTRLTVL.

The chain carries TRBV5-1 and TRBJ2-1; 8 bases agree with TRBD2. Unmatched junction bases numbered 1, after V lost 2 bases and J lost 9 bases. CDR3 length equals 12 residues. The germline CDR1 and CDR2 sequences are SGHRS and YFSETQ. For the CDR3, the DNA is TGCGCCAGCAGCTTAGCGGGAGTTGAGCAGTTCTTC. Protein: CASSLAGVEQFF. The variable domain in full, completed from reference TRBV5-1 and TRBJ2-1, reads KAGVTQTPRYLIKTRGQQVTLSCSPISGHRSVSWYQQTPGQGLQFLFEYFSETQRNKGNFPGRFSGRQFSNSRSEMNVSTLELGDSALYLCASSLAGVEQFFGPGTRLTVL.

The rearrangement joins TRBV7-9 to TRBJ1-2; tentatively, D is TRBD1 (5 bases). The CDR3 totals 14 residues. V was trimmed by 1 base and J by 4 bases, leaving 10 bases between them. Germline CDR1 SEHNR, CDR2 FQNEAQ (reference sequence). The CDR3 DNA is TGTGCCAGCAGCTTAGTCGGGGGGATCTATGGCTACACCTTC. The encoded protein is CASSLVGGIYGYTF.

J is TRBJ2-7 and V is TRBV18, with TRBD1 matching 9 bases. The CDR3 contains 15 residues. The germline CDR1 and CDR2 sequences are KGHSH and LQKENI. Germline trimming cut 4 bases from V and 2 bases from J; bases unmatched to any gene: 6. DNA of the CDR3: TGTGCCAGCTCACAGGGACAGGGAGAAACCTACGAGCAGTACTTC. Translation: CASSQGQGETYEQYF.

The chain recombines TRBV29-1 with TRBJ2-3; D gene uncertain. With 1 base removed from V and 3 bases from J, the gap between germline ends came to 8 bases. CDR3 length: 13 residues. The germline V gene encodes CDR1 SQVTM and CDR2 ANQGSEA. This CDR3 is CSVEVSRTDTQYF. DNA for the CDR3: TGCAGCGTTGAAGTTTCGAGGACAGATACGCAGTATTTT.

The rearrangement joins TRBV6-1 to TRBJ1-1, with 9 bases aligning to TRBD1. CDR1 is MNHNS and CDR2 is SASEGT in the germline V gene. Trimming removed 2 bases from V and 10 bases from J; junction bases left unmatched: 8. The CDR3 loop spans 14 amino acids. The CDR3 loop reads CASSERDRDTGAFF. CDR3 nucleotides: TGTGCCAGCAGTGAAAGGGACAGGGATACGGGAGCTTTCTTT.

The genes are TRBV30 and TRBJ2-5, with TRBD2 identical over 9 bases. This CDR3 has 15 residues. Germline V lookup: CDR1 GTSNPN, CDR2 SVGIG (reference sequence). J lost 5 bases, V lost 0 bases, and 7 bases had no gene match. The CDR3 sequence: CAWSVGGGGLETQYF. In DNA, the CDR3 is TGTGCCTGGAGTGTCGGCGGGGGGGGTCTGGAGACCCAGTACTTC.

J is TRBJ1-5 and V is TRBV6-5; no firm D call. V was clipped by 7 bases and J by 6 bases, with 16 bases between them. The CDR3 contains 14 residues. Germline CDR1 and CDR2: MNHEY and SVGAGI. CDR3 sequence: CASTWEGRSQPQHF. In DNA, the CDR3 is TGTGCCAGCACCTGGGAAGGGAGAAGTCAGCCCCAGCATTTT.

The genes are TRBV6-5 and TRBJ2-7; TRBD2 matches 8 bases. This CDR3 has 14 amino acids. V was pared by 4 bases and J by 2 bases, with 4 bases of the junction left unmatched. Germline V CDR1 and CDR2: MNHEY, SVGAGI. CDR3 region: CASSSGLEAYEQYF. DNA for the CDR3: TGTGCCAGCAGTTCGGGACTAGAAGCCTACGAGCAGTACTTC.

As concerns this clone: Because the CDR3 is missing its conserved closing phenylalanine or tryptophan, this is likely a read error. The CDR3 spells CASSFAGAGGYTL. The CDR3 region has the DNA TGTGCCAGCAGCTTCGCGGGGGCTGGAGGCTACACCCTC. This chain joins TRBV11-2 and TRBJ1-2; tentatively, D is TRBD1 (6 bases). Germline CDR1 is SGHAT and CDR2 is FQNNGV. The V end lost 3 bases, the J end lost 8 bases, and 13 bases lay between the germline ends. The CDR3 extends over 13 amino acids.